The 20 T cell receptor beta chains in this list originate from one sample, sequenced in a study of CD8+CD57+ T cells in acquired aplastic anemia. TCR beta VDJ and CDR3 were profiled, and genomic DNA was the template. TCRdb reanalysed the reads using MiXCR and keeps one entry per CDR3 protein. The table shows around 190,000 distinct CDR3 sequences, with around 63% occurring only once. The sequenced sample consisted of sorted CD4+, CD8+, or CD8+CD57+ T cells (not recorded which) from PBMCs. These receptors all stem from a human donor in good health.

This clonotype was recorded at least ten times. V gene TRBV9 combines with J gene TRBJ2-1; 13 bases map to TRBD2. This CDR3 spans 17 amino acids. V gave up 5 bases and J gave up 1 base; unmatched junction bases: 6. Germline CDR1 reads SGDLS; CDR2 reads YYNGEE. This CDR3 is CASSDRLAGGSYNEQFF. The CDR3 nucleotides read TGTGCCAGCAGTGACAGACTAGCGGGAGGTTCCTACAATGAGCAGTTCTTC.

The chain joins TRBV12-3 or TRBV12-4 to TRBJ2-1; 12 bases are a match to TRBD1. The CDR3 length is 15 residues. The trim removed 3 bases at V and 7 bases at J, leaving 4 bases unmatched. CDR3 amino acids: CASSFWDRGRNEQFF. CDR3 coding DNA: TGTGCCAGCAGTTTCTGGGACAGGGGGCGTAATGAGCAGTTCTTC.

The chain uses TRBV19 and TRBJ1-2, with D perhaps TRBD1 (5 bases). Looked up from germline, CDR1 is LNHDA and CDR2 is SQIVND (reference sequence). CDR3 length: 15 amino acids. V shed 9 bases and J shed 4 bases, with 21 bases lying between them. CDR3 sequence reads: CASRPGVQSIYGYTF. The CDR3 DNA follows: TGTGCCAGCCGACCGGGGGTACAGAGCATCTATGGCTACACCTTC.

CDR3 bases: TGTGCCAGCTCACCCACCCGGCTAGCGGGAGGGCCAGATACGCAGTATTTT. This codes for CASSPTRLAGGPDTQYF. The V and J genes are TRBV7-8 and TRBJ2-3; 12 nucleotides agree with TRBD2. The CDR3 sequence is 17 residues long. Trimming at V came to 8 bases and at J to 4 bases, leaving 13 bases not matched to a gene. Germline lookup yields CDR1 SGHVS and CDR2 FQNEAQ.

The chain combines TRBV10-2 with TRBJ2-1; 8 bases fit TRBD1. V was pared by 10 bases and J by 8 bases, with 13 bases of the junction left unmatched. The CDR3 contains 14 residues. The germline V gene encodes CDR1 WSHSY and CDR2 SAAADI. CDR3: CAIRRTGTLDEQFF. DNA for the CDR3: TGCGCCATCCGTCGGACAGGGACCTTAGATGAGCAGTTCTTC.

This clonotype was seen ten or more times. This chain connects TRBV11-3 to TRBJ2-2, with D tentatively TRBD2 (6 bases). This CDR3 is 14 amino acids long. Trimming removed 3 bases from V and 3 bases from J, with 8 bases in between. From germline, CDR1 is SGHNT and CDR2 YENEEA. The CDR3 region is CASSFRGDTGELFF. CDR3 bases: TGTGCCAGCAGCTTTCGCGGGGACACCGGGGAGCTGTTTTTT.

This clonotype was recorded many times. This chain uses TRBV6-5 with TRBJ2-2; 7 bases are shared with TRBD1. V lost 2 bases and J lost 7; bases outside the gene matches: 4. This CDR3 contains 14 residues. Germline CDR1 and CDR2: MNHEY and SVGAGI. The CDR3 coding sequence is TGTGCCAGCAGTTACGTCTCAGGGGGCGGGGAGCTGTTTTTT. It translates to CASSYVSGGGELFF.

The CDR3 sequence: CASSLSGGWETQYF. The DNA for the CDR3 is TGTGCCAGCAGCTTATCGGGGGGCTGGGAGACCCAGTACTTC. This sequence joins TRBV7-3 and TRBJ2-5, with TRBD2 as a possible D gene (7 bases). Germline V gives CDR1 SGHTA, CDR2 FQGTGA. The CDR3 spans 14 residues. Deletions cut 2 bases from V and 5 bases from J, with 12 bases between. Variable domain in full (rest from reference TRBV7-3 and TRBJ2-5): GAGVSQTPSNKVTEKGKYVELRCDPISGHTALYWYRQSLGQGPEFLIYFQGTGAADDSGLPNDRFFAVRPEGSVSTLKIQRTERGDSAVYLCASSLSGGWETQYFGPGTRLLVL.

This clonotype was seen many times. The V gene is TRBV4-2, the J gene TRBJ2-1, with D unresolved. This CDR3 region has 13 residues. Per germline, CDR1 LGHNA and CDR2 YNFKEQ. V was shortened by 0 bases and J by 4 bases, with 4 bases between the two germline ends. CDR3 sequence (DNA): TGTGCCAGCAGCCAAGATAATTACAATGAGCAGTTCTTC. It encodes CASSQDNYNEQFF.

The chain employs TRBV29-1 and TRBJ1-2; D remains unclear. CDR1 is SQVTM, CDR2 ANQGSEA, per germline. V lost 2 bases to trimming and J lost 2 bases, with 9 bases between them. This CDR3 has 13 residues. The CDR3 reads CSVERANNYGYTF. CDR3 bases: TGCAGCGTTGAACGGGCAAACAACTATGGCTACACCTTC.

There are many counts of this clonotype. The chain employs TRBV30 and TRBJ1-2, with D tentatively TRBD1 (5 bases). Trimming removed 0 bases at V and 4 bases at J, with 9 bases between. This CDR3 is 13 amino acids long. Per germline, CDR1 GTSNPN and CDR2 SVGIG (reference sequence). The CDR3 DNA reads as TGTGCCTGGAGTGTAGCGGACATCTATGGCTACACCTTC. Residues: CAWSVADIYGYTF. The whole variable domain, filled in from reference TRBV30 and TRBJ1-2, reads SQTIHQWPATLVQPVGSPLSLECTVEGTSNPNLYWYRQAAGRGLQLLFYSVGIGQISSEVPQNLSASRPQDRQFILSSKKLLLSDSGFYLCAWSVADIYGYTFGSGTRLTVV.

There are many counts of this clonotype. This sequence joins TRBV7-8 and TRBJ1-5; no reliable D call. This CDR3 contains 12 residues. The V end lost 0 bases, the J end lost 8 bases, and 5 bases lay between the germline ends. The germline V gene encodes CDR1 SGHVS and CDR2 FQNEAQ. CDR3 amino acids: CASSLAGEPQHF. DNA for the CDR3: TGTGCCAGCAGCTTAGCCGGGGAGCCCCAGCATTTT.

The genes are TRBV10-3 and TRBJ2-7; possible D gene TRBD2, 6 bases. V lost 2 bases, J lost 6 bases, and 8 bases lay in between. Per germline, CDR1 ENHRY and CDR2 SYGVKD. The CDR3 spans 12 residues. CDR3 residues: CAISEGGLEQYF. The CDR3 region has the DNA TGTGCCATCAGTGAGGGGGGACTCGAGCAGTACTTC.

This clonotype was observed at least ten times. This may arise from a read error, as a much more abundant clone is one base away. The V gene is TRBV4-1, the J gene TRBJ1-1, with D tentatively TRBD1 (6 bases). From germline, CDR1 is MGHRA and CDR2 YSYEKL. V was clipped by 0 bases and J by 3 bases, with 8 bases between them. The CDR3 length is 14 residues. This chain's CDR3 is CASSQDAGDTEAFF. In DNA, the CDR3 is TGCGCCAGCAGCCAAGATGCAGGGGACACTGAAGCTTTCTTT.

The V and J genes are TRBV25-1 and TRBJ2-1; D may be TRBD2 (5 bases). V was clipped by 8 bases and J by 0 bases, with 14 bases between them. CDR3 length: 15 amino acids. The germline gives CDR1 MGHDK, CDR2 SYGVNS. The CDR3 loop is CASEGSESSYNEQFF. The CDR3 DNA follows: TGTGCCAGCGAGGGATCGGAGAGCTCCTACAATGAGCAGTTCTTC.

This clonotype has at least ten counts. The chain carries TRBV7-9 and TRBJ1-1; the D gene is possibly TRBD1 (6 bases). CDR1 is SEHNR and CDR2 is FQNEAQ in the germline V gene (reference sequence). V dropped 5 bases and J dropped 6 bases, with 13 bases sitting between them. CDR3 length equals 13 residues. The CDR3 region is CASSPAGAPEAFF. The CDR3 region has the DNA TGTGCCAGCAGCCCGGCAGGGGCTCCTGAAGCTTTCTTT.

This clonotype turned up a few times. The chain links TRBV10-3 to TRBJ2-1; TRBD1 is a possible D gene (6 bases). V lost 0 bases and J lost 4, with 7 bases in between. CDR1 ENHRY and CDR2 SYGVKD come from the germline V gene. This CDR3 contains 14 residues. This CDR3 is CAISESGQYNEQFF. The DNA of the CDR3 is TGTGCCATCAGTGAGTCCGGACAGTACAATGAGCAGTTCTTC.

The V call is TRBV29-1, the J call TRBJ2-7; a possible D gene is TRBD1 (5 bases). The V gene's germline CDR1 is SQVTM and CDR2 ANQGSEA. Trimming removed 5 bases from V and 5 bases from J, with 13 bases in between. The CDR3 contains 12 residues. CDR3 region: CSVSSGIHEQYF. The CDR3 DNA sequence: TGCAGCGTTTCCTCAGGGATCCACGAGCAGTACTTC.

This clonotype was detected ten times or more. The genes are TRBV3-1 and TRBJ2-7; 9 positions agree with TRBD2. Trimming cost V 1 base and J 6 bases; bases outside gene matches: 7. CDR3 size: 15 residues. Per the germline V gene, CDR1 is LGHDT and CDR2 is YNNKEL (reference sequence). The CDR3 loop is CASSQGPSGVGEQYF. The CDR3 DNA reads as TGTGCCAGCAGCCAAGGCCCTAGCGGGGTGGGCGAGCAGTACTTC.

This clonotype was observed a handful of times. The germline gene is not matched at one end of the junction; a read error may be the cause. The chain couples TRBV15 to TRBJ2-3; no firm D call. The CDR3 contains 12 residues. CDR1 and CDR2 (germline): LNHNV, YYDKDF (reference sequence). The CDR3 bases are TGTGCCACCAGCAGAGTCACACATACGCAGTATTTT. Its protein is CATSRVTHTQYF.